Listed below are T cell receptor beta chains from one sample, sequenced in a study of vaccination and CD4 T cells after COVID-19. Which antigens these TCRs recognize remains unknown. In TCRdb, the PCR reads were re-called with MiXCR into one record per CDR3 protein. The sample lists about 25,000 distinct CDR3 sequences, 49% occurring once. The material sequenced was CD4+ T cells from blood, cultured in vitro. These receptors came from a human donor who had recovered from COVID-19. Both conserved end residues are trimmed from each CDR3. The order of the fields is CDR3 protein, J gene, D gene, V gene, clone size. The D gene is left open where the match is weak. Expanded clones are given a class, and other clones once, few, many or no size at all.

cdr3_aa: ASSHAYGYT; j_call: TRBJ1-2; d_call: NA; v_call: TRBV12-3/TRBV12-4; clone_size: NA
cdr3_aa: ASSHGTGLSQPQH; j_call: TRBJ1-5; d_call: NA; v_call: TRBV7-9; clone_size: once
cdr3_aa: ASSFDSHQETQY; j_call: TRBJ2-5; d_call: NA; v_call: TRBV7-9; clone_size: NA
cdr3_aa: SARRSGLAGALYEQY; j_call: TRBJ2-7; d_call: TRBD2; v_call: TRBV20-1; clone_size: NA
cdr3_aa: AISEGASGPRGDTQY; j_call: TRBJ2-3; d_call: TRBD2; v_call: TRBV10-3; clone_size: NA
cdr3_aa: ASSSARLSNTEAF; j_call: TRBJ1-1; d_call: NA; v_call: TRBV7-9; clone_size: NA
cdr3_aa: SAQGGTSSYEQY; j_call: TRBJ2-7; d_call: NA; v_call: TRBV20-1; clone_size: few
cdr3_aa: ASSYIQDNQPQH; j_call: TRBJ1-5; d_call: NA; v_call: TRBV6-2/TRBV6-3; clone_size: NA
cdr3_aa: SARTSGRVETQY; j_call: TRBJ2-5; d_call: TRBD2; v_call: TRBV20-1; clone_size: NA
cdr3_aa: SARDKGQGGTEAF; j_call: TRBJ1-1; d_call: TRBD1; v_call: TRBV20-1; clone_size: few
cdr3_aa: ASSYQPGQYYEQY; j_call: TRBJ2-7; d_call: NA; v_call: TRBV6-5; clone_size: NA
cdr3_aa: ASSLTLAAETQY; j_call: TRBJ2-5; d_call: TRBD2; v_call: TRBV11-3; clone_size: few
cdr3_aa: ASSTLTGGNTQY; j_call: TRBJ2-3; d_call: TRBD1; v_call: TRBV7-3; clone_size: NA
cdr3_aa: ASSPSAGATGELF; j_call: TRBJ2-2; d_call: TRBD2; v_call: TRBV2; clone_size: few
cdr3_aa: ASSPRTLSTDTQY; j_call: TRBJ2-3; d_call: NA; v_call: TRBV14; clone_size: NA
cdr3_aa: ASSPPGAGDSPLH; j_call: TRBJ1-6; d_call: NA; v_call: TRBV9; clone_size: NA
cdr3_aa: SAMRTGGDQPQH; j_call: TRBJ1-5; d_call: TRBD1; v_call: TRBV20-1; clone_size: few
cdr3_aa: ASSWDRTDTQY; j_call: TRBJ2-3; d_call: TRBD1; v_call: TRBV6-1; clone_size: NA
cdr3_aa: AIGKAGSNTGELF; j_call: TRBJ2-2; d_call: TRBD2; v_call: TRBV7-6; clone_size: few
cdr3_aa: AWSATGLEGGYT; j_call: TRBJ1-2; d_call: NA; v_call: TRBV30; clone_size: NA
cdr3_aa: ASSLWAVQDTQY; j_call: TRBJ2-3; d_call: NA; v_call: TRBV7-9; clone_size: NA
cdr3_aa: ASRGHEQF; j_call: TRBJ2-1; d_call: NA; v_call: TRBV12-3/TRBV12-4; clone_size: NA
cdr3_aa: ASSSRGNGELF; j_call: TRBJ2-2; d_call: NA; v_call: TRBV11-1; clone_size: NA
cdr3_aa: ASSYSPGTPTYEQY; j_call: TRBJ2-7; d_call: NA; v_call: TRBV6-5; clone_size: NA
cdr3_aa: ASSLGNTGELF; j_call: TRBJ2-2; d_call: NA; v_call: TRBV7-3; clone_size: few
cdr3_aa: ASSNTGGAYYEQY; j_call: TRBJ2-7; d_call: TRBD1; v_call: TRBV19; clone_size: NA
cdr3_aa: ASSLGQVRDTQY; j_call: TRBJ2-3; d_call: NA; v_call: TRBV5-1; clone_size: NA
cdr3_aa: ASGREVAGGYT; j_call: TRBJ1-2; d_call: NA; v_call: TRBV6-1; clone_size: NA
cdr3_aa: AISTQDNQPQH; j_call: TRBJ1-5; d_call: NA; v_call: TRBV10-3; clone_size: NA
cdr3_aa: ASNPDWDGELF; j_call: TRBJ2-2; d_call: NA; v_call: TRBV2; clone_size: NA
cdr3_aa: SARDTSGIIYEQY; j_call: TRBJ2-7; d_call: TRBD2; v_call: TRBV20-1; clone_size: NA
cdr3_aa: ASSSPMGRVNTEAF; j_call: TRBJ1-1; d_call: NA; v_call: TRBV5-4; clone_size: few
cdr3_aa: ASSLDQGDSSYEQY; j_call: TRBJ2-7; d_call: TRBD1; v_call: TRBV7-6; clone_size: NA
cdr3_aa: AISPGRTEAF; j_call: TRBJ1-1; d_call: NA; v_call: TRBV6-2/TRBV6-3; clone_size: few
cdr3_aa: ASSYQRGGRTDTQY; j_call: TRBJ2-3; d_call: TRBD2; v_call: TRBV27; clone_size: few
cdr3_aa: ASSYPLAGDSYEQY; j_call: TRBJ2-7; d_call: TRBD2; v_call: TRBV6-2/TRBV6-3; clone_size: NA
cdr3_aa: AWSVRPGDNSPLH; j_call: TRBJ1-6; d_call: NA; v_call: TRBV30; clone_size: NA
cdr3_aa: ASSEGRVWQPQH; j_call: TRBJ1-5; d_call: NA; v_call: TRBV6-1; clone_size: NA
cdr3_aa: ASSPRVRVGAF; j_call: TRBJ1-1; d_call: NA; v_call: TRBV11-2; clone_size: NA
cdr3_aa: ASRQGQGAGYT; j_call: TRBJ1-2; d_call: TRBD1; v_call: TRBV2; clone_size: NA
cdr3_aa: ASSLNGNQPQH; j_call: TRBJ1-5; d_call: NA; v_call: TRBV5-1; clone_size: NA
cdr3_aa: ASSTRRDEQY; j_call: TRBJ2-7; d_call: NA; v_call: TRBV6-2/TRBV6-3; clone_size: NA
cdr3_aa: ASSFDRGRNTEAF; j_call: TRBJ1-1; d_call: TRBD1; v_call: TRBV5-1; clone_size: NA
cdr3_aa: ASSPRVGGDEQF; j_call: TRBJ2-1; d_call: NA; v_call: TRBV6-1; clone_size: NA
cdr3_aa: SARDSGRGGNQPQH; j_call: TRBJ1-5; d_call: TRBD1; v_call: TRBV20-1; clone_size: NA
cdr3_aa: ASSYSRSGSGNQPQH; j_call: TRBJ1-5; d_call: NA; v_call: TRBV6-5; clone_size: few
cdr3_aa: ASSELGTSGTYNEQF; j_call: TRBJ2-1; d_call: TRBD2; v_call: TRBV10-1; clone_size: NA
cdr3_aa: ASSFRVLNEQF; j_call: TRBJ2-1; d_call: NA; v_call: TRBV5-8; clone_size: NA
cdr3_aa: ASSRQGTGEQY; j_call: TRBJ2-7; d_call: NA; v_call: TRBV21-1; clone_size: NA
cdr3_aa: ASWRGGREDTQY; j_call: TRBJ2-3; d_call: NA; v_call: TRBV12-5; clone_size: few
cdr3_aa: ASSQEIGSLMNTEAF; j_call: TRBJ1-1; d_call: NA; v_call: TRBV14; clone_size: few
cdr3_aa: SAHSGGLNTGELF; j_call: TRBJ2-2; d_call: TRBD2; v_call: TRBV20-1; clone_size: few
cdr3_aa: ASSFTGRGSGNTIY; j_call: TRBJ1-3; d_call: NA; v_call: TRBV27; clone_size: few
cdr3_aa: SAFDRAGRSQY; j_call: TRBJ2-5; d_call: TRBD1; v_call: TRBV20-1; clone_size: NA
cdr3_aa: ASRYGGNTDTQY; j_call: TRBJ2-3; d_call: TRBD2; v_call: TRBV4-1; clone_size: few
cdr3_aa: ASSLQGAGNQPQH; j_call: TRBJ1-5; d_call: TRBD1; v_call: TRBV7-9; clone_size: NA
cdr3_aa: ASQGGREGQIWDTGELF; j_call: TRBJ2-2; d_call: TRBD2; v_call: TRBV4-3; clone_size: NA
cdr3_aa: ASRVQETQY; j_call: TRBJ2-5; d_call: NA; v_call: TRBV7-9; clone_size: NA
cdr3_aa: ASSRGWDRSQETQY; j_call: TRBJ2-5; d_call: TRBD1; v_call: TRBV7-9; clone_size: NA
cdr3_aa: SAKGTSGRANNEQF; j_call: TRBJ2-1; d_call: TRBD2; v_call: TRBV20-1; clone_size: few